This is a list of T cell receptor beta chains from one sample in a study of cytomegalovirus exposure and HLA in healthy donors. Profiled with immunoSEQ multiplex PCR; TCRdb holds only in-frame clones, not every one. Of around 150,000 clones listed, roughly nine tenths are singletons. Sample: PBMCs. These receptors originate from a young woman in good health and CMV-seropositive. Each CDR3 is given with its conserved first and last residue. Each record gives: V gene, D gene, clone size, J gene, CDR3 DNA, CDR3 protein. D genes are given only for firm matches. Expanded clones are given a class, and other clones once, few, many or no size at all.

>TRBV2|NA|NA|TRBJ1-5
TGTGCCAGCAGAAGTACAGGGACGCCCCAGCATTTT
CASRSTGTPQHF
>TRBV5-1|NA|once|TRBJ2-5
TGCGCCAGCAGCTTTGGGCTATCAACAATTCCCCTCCAAGAGACCCAGTACTTC
CASSFGLSTIPLQETQYF
>TRBV9|TRBD1|NA|TRBJ1-1
TGTGCCAGCAGCGCCGTGAGGACAGGGATTATTATGAACACTGAAGCTTTCTTT
CASSAVRTGIIMNTEAFF
>TRBV29-1|TRBD1|NA|TRBJ1-2
TGCAGCGGCCACTTCCGGGACAGAGATGGCTACACCTTC
CSGHFRDRDGYTF
>TRBV7-3|TRBD2|NA|TRBJ2-2
TGTGCCAGCAGCCATAACCTAGCGGGACGGAACACCGGGGAGCTGTTTTTT
CASSHNLAGRNTGELFF
>TRBV29-1|TRBD1|NA|TRBJ2-3
TGCAGCGCCAGGACAGGTCGCACAGATACGCAGTATTTT
CSARTGRTDTQYF
>TRBV5-1|TRBD1|NA|TRBJ2-3
TGCGCCAGCAGCCCAGGGCACAGGGGGACAGATACGCAGTATTTT
CASSPGHRGTDTQYF
>TRBV19|NA|NA|TRBJ1-2
TGTGCCAGTAGGTCAACAGAGAACTATGGCTACACCTTC
CASRSTENYGYTF
>TRBV6-1|NA|NA|TRBJ1-3
TGTGCCAGCAGTGAAGCGCGACGGGGTTCTGGAAACACCATATATTTT
CASSEARRGSGNTIYF
>TRBV5-1|NA|NA|TRBJ2-3
TGCGCCAGCAACTTGGGGTCCCTGGGAGCCTCCACAGATACGCAGTATTTT
CASNLGSLGASTDTQYF
>TRBV30|TRBD2|NA|TRBJ2-1
TGTGCCTGGAGCCGTCCTCAAGGACTAGCAAAGGGCGAGCAGTTCTTC
CAWSRPQGLAKGEQFF
>TRBV29-1|NA|few|TRBJ2-5
TGCAGCGGGGGGCGAGAGACCCAGTACTTC
CSGGRETQYF